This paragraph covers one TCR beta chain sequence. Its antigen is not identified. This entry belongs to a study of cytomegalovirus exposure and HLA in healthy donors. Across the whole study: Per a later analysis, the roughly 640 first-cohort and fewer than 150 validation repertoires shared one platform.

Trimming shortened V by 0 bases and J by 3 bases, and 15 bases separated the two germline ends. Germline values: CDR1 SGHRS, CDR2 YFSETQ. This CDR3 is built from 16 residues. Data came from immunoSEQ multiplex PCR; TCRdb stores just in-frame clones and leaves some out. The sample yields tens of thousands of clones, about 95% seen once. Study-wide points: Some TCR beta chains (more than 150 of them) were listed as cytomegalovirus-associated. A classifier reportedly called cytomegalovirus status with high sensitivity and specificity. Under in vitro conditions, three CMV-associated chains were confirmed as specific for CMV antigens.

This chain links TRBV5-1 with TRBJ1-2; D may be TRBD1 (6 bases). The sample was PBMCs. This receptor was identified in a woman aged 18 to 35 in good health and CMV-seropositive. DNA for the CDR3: TGCGCCAGCAGCTTGGGGGGGCCCTCCAGGGACTATGGCTACACCTTC. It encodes CASSLGGPSRDYGYTF.